The 10 T cell receptor beta chains in this list originate from one sample, sequenced in a study of T cell responses to AZD1222 COVID-19 vaccine. The data were produced by immunoSEQ multiplex PCR, yet TCRdb's version contains in-frame clones alone and is incomplete. This sample has 95,000 to 150,000 clones; 85% to 90% occur once, and the top ten carry approximately 30%. The specimen comprised peripheral blood, sampled on day 0 of AZD1222 vaccination. These TCRs come from an adult in good health.

V usage is TRBV7-6 and J usage is TRBJ2-2, with 8 bases that match TRBD2. Germline CDR1 reads SGHVS; CDR2 reads FNYEAQ. CDR3 length: 15 residues. After removal of 4 bases from V and 2 bases from J, the junction contained 3 bases not matched to a gene. CDR3 sequence: CASSSGTSNTGELFF. Here the CDR3 DNA reads TGTGCCAGCAGCTCCGGGACTAGTAACACCGGGGAGCTGTTTTTT.

The chain recombines TRBV11-2 with TRBJ2-3; 13 bases are shared with TRBD2. The CDR3 has 17 amino acids. Germline V gene sequence: CDR1 SGHAT, CDR2 FQNNGV. After removal of 4 bases from V and 1 base from J, the junction contained 5 bases not matched to a gene. CDR3 nucleotide sequence: TGTGCCAGCAGCTCTTCGACTAGCGGGGGGCGCACAGATACGCAGTATTTT. Protein sequence: CASSSSTSGGRTDTQYF.

The rearrangement uses TRBV27 and TRBJ2-3; TRBD2 aligns across 7 bases. V shed 7 bases, J shed 1 base, and the junction held 8 bases outside the gene matches. This CDR3 is 15 amino acids long. The germline V gene has CDR1 MNHEY and CDR2 SMNVEV (reference sequence). In DNA form, the CDR3 reads TGTGCCAGCACCCCCTCGGGGGGACGCACAGATACGCAGTATTTT. Translation gives CASTPSGGRTDTQYF.

This clone appeared a single time. The genes are TRBV2 and TRBJ1-4, with D uncertain. This CDR3 has 15 residues. Trimming took off 8 bases at V and 4 bases at J, with 17 bases between the two ends. Per germline, CDR1 SNHLY and CDR2 FYNNEI. In DNA, the CDR3 is TGTGCCAGCCGAGTGGCCGAGAACGTTAATGAAAAACTGTTTTTT. Encoded protein: CASRVAENVNEKLFF.

The rearrangement links TRBV5-1 to TRBJ1-5; 10 bases match TRBD1. This CDR3 region has 15 residues. Germline trimming cut 5 bases from V and 6 bases from J; bases unmatched to any gene: 8. Germline CDR1 SGHRS, CDR2 YFSETQ. Here the CDR3 reads CASRQGQGSGQPQHF. The CDR3 DNA reads TGCGCCAGCAGACAGGGACAGGGGAGCGGTCAGCCCCAGCATTTT.

The V and J genes are TRBV6-2 or TRBV6-3 and TRBJ2-3; D is unresolved. V lost 4 bases and J lost 4, with 0 bases in between. This CDR3 contains 10 residues. Germline V gene sequence: CDR1 MNHEY, CDR2 SVGEGT. The CDR3 DNA reads TGTGCCAGCAGTTCAGATACGCAGTATTTT. Residues: CASSSDTQYF.

The chain carries TRBV7-9 and TRBJ1-1, with a possible D match to TRBD1 (5 bases). The CDR3 extends over 15 amino acids. Per the germline V gene, CDR1 is SEHNR and CDR2 is FQNEAQ (reference sequence). V lost 2 bases and J lost 6, with 16 bases in between. In DNA, the CDR3 is TGTGCCAGCAGCTTACAGGGTTCAAGTTTCTCTGAAGCTTTCTTT. This codes for CASSLQGSSFSEAFF.

This chain uses TRBV27 with TRBJ1-4, with D tentatively TRBD1 (5 bases). V was pared by 7 bases and J by 7 bases, with 19 bases between. The CDR3 consists of 15 residues. CDR1 and CDR2 from the germline V gene are MNHEY and SMNVEV (reference sequence). The CDR3 region is CASTASWGRVEKLFF. The CDR3 region has the DNA TGTGCCAGCACTGCGTCCTGGGGCAGGGTTGAAAAACTGTTTTTT.

This chain uses TRBV6-2 or TRBV6-3 with TRBJ1-5; D remains ambiguous. The germline V gene has CDR1 MNHEY and CDR2 SVGEGT. The V and J ends lost 2 bases and 4 bases respectively, with 15 bases between them. This CDR3 contains 16 residues. CDR3 region: CASSYRSVPKNQPQHF. CDR3 bases: TGTGCCAGCAGTTACCGGTCCGTCCCTAAAAATCAGCCCCAGCATTTT.

This clone occurred a few times. CDR3 coding DNA: TGTGCCAGCAGTTACGTCCCCCCAGGGAGGGGAAACACCATATATTTT. This gives the protein CASSYVPPGRGNTIYF. The V and J genes are TRBV6-5 and TRBJ1-3, with D possibly being TRBD1 (5 bases). The CDR3 totals 16 residues. V was cut by 2 bases and J by 4 bases, with 15 bases left in between. CDR1 and CDR2 (germline): MNHEY, SVGAGI.